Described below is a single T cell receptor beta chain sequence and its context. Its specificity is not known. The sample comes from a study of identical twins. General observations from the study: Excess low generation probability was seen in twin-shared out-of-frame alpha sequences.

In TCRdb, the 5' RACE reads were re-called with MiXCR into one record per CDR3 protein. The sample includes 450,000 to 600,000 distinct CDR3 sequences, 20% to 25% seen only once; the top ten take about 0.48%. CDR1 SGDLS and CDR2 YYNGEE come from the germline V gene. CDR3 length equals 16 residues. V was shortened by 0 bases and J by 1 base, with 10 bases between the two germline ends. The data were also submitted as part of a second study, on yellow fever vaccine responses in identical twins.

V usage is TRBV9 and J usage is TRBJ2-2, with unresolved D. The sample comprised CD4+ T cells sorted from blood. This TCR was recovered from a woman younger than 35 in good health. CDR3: CASSVVPDQNTGELFF. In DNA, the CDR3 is TGTGCCAGCAGCGTAGTACCGGACCAGAACACCGGGGAGCTGTTTTTT.